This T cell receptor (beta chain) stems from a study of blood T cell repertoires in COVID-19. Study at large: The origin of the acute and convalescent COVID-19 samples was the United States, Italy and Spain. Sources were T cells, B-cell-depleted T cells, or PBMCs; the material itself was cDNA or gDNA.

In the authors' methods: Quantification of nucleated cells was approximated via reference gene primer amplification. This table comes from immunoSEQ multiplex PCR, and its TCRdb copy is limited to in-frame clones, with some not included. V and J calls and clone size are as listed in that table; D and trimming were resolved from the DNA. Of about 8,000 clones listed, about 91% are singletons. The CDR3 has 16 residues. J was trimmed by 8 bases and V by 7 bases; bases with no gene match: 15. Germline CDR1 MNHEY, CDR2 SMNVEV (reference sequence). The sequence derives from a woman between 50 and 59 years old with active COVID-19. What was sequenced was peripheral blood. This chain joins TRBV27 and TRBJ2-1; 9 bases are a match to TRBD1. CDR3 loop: CASTTPGTGSVDEQFF. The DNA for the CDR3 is TGTGCCAGCACAACCCCGGGGACAGGGAGTGTGGATGAGCAGTTCTTC.